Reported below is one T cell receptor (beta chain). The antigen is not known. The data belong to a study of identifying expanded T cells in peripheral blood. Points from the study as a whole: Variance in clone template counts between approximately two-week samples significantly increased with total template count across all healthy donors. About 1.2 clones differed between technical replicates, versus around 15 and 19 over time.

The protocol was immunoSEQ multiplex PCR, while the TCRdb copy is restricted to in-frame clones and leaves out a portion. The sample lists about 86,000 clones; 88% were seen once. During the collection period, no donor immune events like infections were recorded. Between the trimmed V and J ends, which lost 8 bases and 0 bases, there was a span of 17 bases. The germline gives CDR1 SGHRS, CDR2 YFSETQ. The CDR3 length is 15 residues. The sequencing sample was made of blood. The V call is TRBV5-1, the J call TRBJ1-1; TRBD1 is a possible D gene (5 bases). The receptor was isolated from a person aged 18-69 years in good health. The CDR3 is CASNVGVGVNTEAFF. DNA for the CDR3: TGCGCCAGTAACGTAGGTGTAGGGGTGAACACTGAAGCTTTCTTT.